Listed below are T cell receptor beta chains from one sample, sequenced in a study of T cells after yellow fever vaccination. Each CDR3 protein is one row after TCRdb ran MiXCR on the 5' RACE reads. This sample has 200,000 to 250,000 distinct CDR3 sequences, with approximately 3.2% found just once. The source was CD4+ T cells sorted from PBMCs, collected 10 days after the yellow fever booster vaccination. The receptor set was obtained from a man younger than 35 who received the YFV17D yellow fever vaccine. Both conserved end residues are part of each CDR3.

V: TRBV5-1; J: TRBJ1-6; CDR3: CASSPGTADYNSPLHF
V: TRBV9; J: TRBJ1-2; CDR3: CASSPKDRGNYGYTF
V: TRBV7-3; J: TRBJ2-3; CDR3: CASSPGTRFSTDTQYF
V: TRBV20-1; J: TRBJ2-1; CDR3: CSARPPSNNEQFF
V: TRBV7-2; J: TRBJ2-1; CDR3: CASSPNLPGGGTTGYSEQFF
V: TRBV7-2; J: TRBJ2-7; CDR3: CASSGRVNYEQYF
V: TRBV11-2; J: TRBJ1-4; CDR3: CASSRLYRATNEKLFF
V: TRBV15; J: TRBJ1-5; CDR3: CATSIGFTGEGNQPQHF
V: TRBV30; J: TRBJ2-4; CDR3: CAWRWTGADGIQYF
V: TRBV7-9; J: TRBJ1-6; CDR3: CASSSGEYNSPLHF
V: TRBV12-3/TRBV12-4; J: TRBJ1-5; CDR3: CASSLRDRGGQPQHF
V: TRBV7-3; J: TRBJ2-3; CDR3: CASTPGTGSDTQYF
V: TRBV15; J: TRBJ2-5; CDR3: CATSRVTGYQETQYF
V: TRBV6-5; J: TRBJ1-2; CDR3: CASSPVDRVDGYTF
V: TRBV7-2; J: TRBJ2-3; CDR3: CASRKAPSGGTDTQYF
V: TRBV7-8; J: TRBJ2-5; CDR3: CASSLARRVGETQYF
V: TRBV10-3; J: TRBJ1-4; CDR3: CAISAQGSGNEKLFF
V: TRBV5-5; J: TRBJ2-3; CDR3: CASSSLFVQGLVADTQYF
V: TRBV11-2; J: TRBJ2-3; CDR3: CASRLALGGQYF
V: TRBV2; J: TRBJ2-2; CDR3: CASSFESGGEKLFF
V: TRBV6-6; J: TRBJ1-2; CDR3: CASSYSTGAQGYTF
V: TRBV7-2; J: TRBJ1-5; CDR3: CASSSGTGVRPQHF
V: TRBV6-1; J: TRBJ2-5; CDR3: CASRGGLAETQYF
V: TRBV27; J: TRBJ1-2; CDR3: CASTRGQNYGYTF
V: TRBV5-1; J: TRBJ2-5; CDR3: CASSYRTDGETQYF
V: TRBV5-1; J: TRBJ2-2; CDR3: CASSLRDTGELFF
V: TRBV9; J: TRBJ2-3; CDR3: CASSVDWDTQYF
V: TRBV12-3/TRBV12-4; J: TRBJ1-6; CDR3: CASSIGGYNSPLHF
V: TRBV27; J: TRBJ2-1; CDR3: CASSSRERGVYNEQFF
V: TRBV20-1; J: TRBJ2-5; CDR3: CSAMLGSQETQYF
V: TRBV20-1; J: TRBJ2-7; CDR3: CSAATGRSSYEQYF
V: TRBV20-1; J: TRBJ2-7; CDR3: CSAPRTSGGGYEQYF
V: TRBV7-6; J: TRBJ2-1; CDR3: CASSLERGGPQFF
V: TRBV7-9; J: TRBJ1-2; CDR3: CASSLRAGDGYTF
V: TRBV29-1; J: TRBJ2-1; CDR3: CSVAPTGNNEQFF
V: TRBV11-2; J: TRBJ2-5; CDR3: CASSLIRGRIQTQYF
V: TRBV20-1; J: TRBJ2-3; CDR3: CSGRRPAGGSDTQYF
V: TRBV6-5; J: TRBJ2-7; CDR3: CASTLGPRGSYEQYF
V: TRBV5-1; J: TRBJ2-2; CDR3: CASSLAPGVTGELFF
V: TRBV6-2/TRBV6-3; J: TRBJ2-1; CDR3: CASWTAYNEQFF
V: TRBV5-4; J: TRBJ2-5; CDR3: CASSFAGVGGETQYF
V: TRBV6-2/TRBV6-3; J: TRBJ2-5; CDR3: CASSLPLAGQETQYF
V: TRBV11-1; J: TRBJ2-3; CDR3: CASSLGDRGSDTQYF
V: TRBV5-1; J: TRBJ1-6; CDR3: CASGTAEDSPLHF
V: TRBV20-1; J: TRBJ2-1; CDR3: CSATRGSNEQFF
V: TRBV6-5; J: TRBJ2-1; CDR3: CASQEHGGYNEQFF
V: TRBV12-3/TRBV12-4; J: TRBJ1-2; CDR3: CASPTPANYGYTF
V: TRBV7-2; J: TRBJ2-5; CDR3: CASSPLQETQYF
V: TRBV10-3; J: TRBJ1-1; CDR3: CAISDRGQGTNEAFF
V: TRBV27; J: TRBJ2-7; CDR3: CASSLSRQGLNYYEQYF
V: TRBV7-9; J: TRBJ2-5; CDR3: CASSLRSPLLQETQYF
V: TRBV11-3; J: TRBJ1-1; CDR3: CASSLGFRTEAFF
V: TRBV12-3/TRBV12-4; J: TRBJ1-2; CDR3: CASSLLRGNYGYTF
V: TRBV18; J: TRBJ1-2; CDR3: CASSPGQGVYGYTF
V: TRBV5-1; J: TRBJ2-5; CDR3: CASSFAPLGGTGQETQYF
V: TRBV5-1; J: TRBJ2-5; CDR3: CASSSDWRGGRFYATQYF
V: TRBV18; J: TRBJ1-1; CDR3: CASSPRQGGSTEAFF